This T cell receptor beta chain was captured by sequencing in a study of blood T cell repertoires in COVID-19. About the research overall: In each case, the material was cDNA or gDNA derived from T cells, B-cell-depleted T cells, or PBMCs.

Clones were read by immunoSEQ multiplex PCR, and TCRdb kept only the in-frame ones, dropping some. Of 56,000 or so clones in the sample, around nine tenths were seen once. Material for sequencing was peripheral blood. The TCR originated in a woman of 80 years or more with active COVID-19.

CDR3 sequence: CASSPREGNDEKLFF. The CDR3 DNA follows: TGTGCCAGCAGCCCGAGGGAGGGCAACGATGAAAAACTGTTTTTT. The chain joins TRBV7-9 to TRBJ1-4; no clear D gene. Germline V gene data show CDR1 as SEHNR and CDR2 as FQNEAQ (reference sequence). Trimming took off 5 bases at V and 6 bases at J, with 16 bases between the two ends. This CDR3 is built from 15 residues.